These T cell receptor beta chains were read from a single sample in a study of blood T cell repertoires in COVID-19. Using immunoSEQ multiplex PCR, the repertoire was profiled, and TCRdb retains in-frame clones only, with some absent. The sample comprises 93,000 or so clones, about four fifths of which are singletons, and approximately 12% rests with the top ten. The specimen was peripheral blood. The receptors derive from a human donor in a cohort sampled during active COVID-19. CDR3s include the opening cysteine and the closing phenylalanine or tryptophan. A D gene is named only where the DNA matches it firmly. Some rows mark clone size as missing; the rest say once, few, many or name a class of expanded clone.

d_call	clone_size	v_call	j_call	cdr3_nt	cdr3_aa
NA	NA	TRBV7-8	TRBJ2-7	TGTGCCAGCAGCTTAGATTGGAGTTCGGGGGAGCAGTACTTC	CASSLDWSSGEQYF
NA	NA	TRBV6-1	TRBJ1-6	TGTGCCAGCGGGGCAATGGGGCTTGAGTCACCCCTCCACTTT	CASGAMGLESPLHF
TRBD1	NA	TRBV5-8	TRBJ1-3	TGTGCCAGCAGCTTAGAAGACAGGGGTGGAAACACCATATATTTT	CASSLEDRGGNTIYF
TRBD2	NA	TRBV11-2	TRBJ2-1	TGTGCCAGCAGCTTAGAGGGGAGGGGATCGGTAAGTGAGCAGTTCTTC	CASSLEGRGSVSEQFF
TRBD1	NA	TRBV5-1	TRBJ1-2	TGCGCCAGCAGCCCAGACAGGGTAGGCTACACCTTC	CASSPDRVGYTF
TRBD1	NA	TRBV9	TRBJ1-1	TGTGCCAGCAGCGCCACACCAGGGGGGCACACTGAAGCTTTCTTT	CASSATPGGHTEAFF
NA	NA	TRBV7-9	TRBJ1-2	TGTGCCAGCAGCCCCGGCAGGGAGGAAGGCTACACCTTC	CASSPGREEGYTF
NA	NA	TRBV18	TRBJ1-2	TGTGCCAGCTCACCAGGCGGCCGATATGGCTACACCTTC	CASSPGGRYGYTF
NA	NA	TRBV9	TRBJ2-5	TGTGCCAGCAGCGTTTTCCAGGGCCCAGAGACCCAGTACTTC	CASSVFQGPETQYF
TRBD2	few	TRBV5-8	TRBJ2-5	TGTGCCAGCAGTCCGGGACTAGCGAACCAAGAGACCCAGTACTTC	CASSPGLANQETQYF
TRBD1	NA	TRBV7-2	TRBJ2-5	TGTGCCAGCAGCTTAGGAAGGGGGCGAGAGACCCAGTACTTC	CASSLGRGRETQYF
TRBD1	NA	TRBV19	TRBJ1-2	TGTGCCACTTCGACAGGGCTCCCCCCCTATGGCTACACCTTC	CATSTGLPPYGYTF
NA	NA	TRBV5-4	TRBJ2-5	TGTGCCAGCAGCTTTCGAGATCAAGAGACCCAGTACTTC	CASSFRDQETQYF
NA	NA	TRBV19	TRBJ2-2	TGTGCCAGTAGTATAGATCTGAGGGGGGAGCTGTTTTTT	CASSIDLRGELFF
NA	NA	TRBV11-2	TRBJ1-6	TGTGCCAGCAGCCCCCGAATTGGTCATGGGGGGTCACCCCTCCACTTT	CASSPRIGHGGSPLHF
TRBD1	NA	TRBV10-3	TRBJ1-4	TGTGCCATCAGCCGGACAGGGAGTAATGAAAAACTGTTTTTT	CAISRTGSNEKLFF
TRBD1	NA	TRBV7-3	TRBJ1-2	TGTGCCAGCAGCCCCGGGGGCAGGGGGCGCTTTATGAATGGCTACACCTTC	CASSPGGRGRFMNGYTF
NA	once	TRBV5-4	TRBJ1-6	TGTGCCAGCAGGCAGGGTTCCAGCTCCTATAATTCACCCCTCCACTTT	CASRQGSSSYNSPLHF
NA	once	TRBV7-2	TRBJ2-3	TGTGCCAGTTCAAGGCTAGTCAGAGATACGCAGTATTTT	CASSRLVRDTQYF
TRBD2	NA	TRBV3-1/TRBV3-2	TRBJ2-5	TGTGCCAGCAGCCAAGGACTAGCGGGGGCGAAGACCCAGTACTTC	CASSQGLAGAKTQYF
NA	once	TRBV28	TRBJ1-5	TGTGCCAGCAGATATAGCAATCAGCCCCAGCATTTT	CASRYSNQPQHF
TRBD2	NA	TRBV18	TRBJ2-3	TGTGCCAGCTCTGTCGTAGCGGGGTCTAGCACAGATACGCAGTATTTT	CASSVVAGSSTDTQYF
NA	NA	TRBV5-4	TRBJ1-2	TGTGCCAGCAGCCAAGTTCCCAGGGCGACCTATGGCTACACCTTC	CASSQVPRATYGYTF
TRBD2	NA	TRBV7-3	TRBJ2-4	TGTGCCAGCAGACGAGCGGGACCCGAGCGGGGGTTAGCCAAAAACATTCAGTACTTC	CASRRAGPERGLAKNIQYF
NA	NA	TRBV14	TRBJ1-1	TGTGCCAGCAGCCGTCCAGGGTGGAACACTGAAGCTTTCTTT	CASSRPGWNTEAFF
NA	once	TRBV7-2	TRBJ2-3	TGTGCCAGCAGCCCCGGGGGGCGGGGCACAGATACGCAGTATTTT	CASSPGGRGTDTQYF
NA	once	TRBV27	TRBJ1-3	TGTGCCAGCGGCGGTGCCCTACGCCAAAACACCATATATTTT	CASGGALRQNTIYF
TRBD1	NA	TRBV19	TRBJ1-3	TGTGCCAGTAGTACACACAACAGGGGGAAGAGAAACACCATATATTTT	CASSTHNRGKRNTIYF
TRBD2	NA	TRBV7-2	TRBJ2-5	TGTGCCAGCAGCCTCCCTAGCGGGCTCCGAGAGACCCAGTACTTC	CASSLPSGLRETQYF
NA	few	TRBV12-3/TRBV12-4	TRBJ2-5	TGTGCCAGCAGTCCCATTTACCAAGAGACCCAGTACTTC	CASSPIYQETQYF
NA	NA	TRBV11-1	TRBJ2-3	TGTGCCAGCAGCTTAGGGACGGGGGGCGCAGATACGCAGTATTTT	CASSLGTGGADTQYF
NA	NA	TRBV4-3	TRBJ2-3	TGCGCCAGCAGCCAAGGGTCGGGGTTGGTGGGTACGCAGTATTTT	CASSQGSGLVGTQYF
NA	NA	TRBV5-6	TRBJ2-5	TGTGCCAGCAGCTCCCGCCGGGGCGGGGTTGAGACCCAGTACTTC	CASSSRRGGVETQYF
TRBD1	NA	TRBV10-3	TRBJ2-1	TGTGCCATCAGTGACGGGGACAGGGCGTACAATGAGCAGTTCTTC	CAISDGDRAYNEQFF
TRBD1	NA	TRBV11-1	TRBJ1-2	TGTGCCAGCAGCTTTGGATCGGGACAGGGATTTTACGGCTACACCTTC	CASSFGSGQGFYGYTF
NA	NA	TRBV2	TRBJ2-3	TGTGCCAGCAGACCGACAGGACCCACAGATACGCAGTATTTT	CASRPTGPTDTQYF
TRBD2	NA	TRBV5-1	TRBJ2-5	TGCGCCAGCAGCTCGCGGAGAGCGGGGGTACACCAAGAGACCCAGTACTTC	CASSSRRAGVHQETQYF
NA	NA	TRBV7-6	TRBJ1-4	TGTGCCAGCAGCTGGGGGGGGGCAGCTAATGAAAAACTGTTTTTT	CASSWGGAANEKLFF
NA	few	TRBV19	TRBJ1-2	TGTGCCAGTAGTATTCGGGGAATCGATGGCTACACCTTC	CASSIRGIDGYTF
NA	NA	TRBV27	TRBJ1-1	TGTGCCAGCAGTTTACGGGGGGGCGGTGGACAACGTGAAGCTTTCTTT	CASSLRGGGGQREAFF
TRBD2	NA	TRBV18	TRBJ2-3	TGTGCCAGCTCACAGCGGGGGGTCGAGCAAGGAACGCAGTATTTT	CASSQRGVEQGTQYF